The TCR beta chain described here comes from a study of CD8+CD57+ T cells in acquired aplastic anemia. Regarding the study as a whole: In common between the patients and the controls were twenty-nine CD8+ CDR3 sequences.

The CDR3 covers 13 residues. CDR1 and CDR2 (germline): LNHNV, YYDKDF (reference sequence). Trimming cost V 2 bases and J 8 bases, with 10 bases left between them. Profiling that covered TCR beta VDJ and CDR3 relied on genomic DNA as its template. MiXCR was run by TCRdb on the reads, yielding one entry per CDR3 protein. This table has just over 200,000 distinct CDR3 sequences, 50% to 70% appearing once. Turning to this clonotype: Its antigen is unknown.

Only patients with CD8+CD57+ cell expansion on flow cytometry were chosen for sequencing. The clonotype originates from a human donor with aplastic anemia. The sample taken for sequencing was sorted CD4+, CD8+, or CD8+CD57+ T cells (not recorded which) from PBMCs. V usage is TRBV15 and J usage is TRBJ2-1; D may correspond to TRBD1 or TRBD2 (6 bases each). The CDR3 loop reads CATSRPGGDEQFF. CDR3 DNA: TGTGCCACCAGCAGACCCGGGGGCGATGAGCAGTTCTTC.